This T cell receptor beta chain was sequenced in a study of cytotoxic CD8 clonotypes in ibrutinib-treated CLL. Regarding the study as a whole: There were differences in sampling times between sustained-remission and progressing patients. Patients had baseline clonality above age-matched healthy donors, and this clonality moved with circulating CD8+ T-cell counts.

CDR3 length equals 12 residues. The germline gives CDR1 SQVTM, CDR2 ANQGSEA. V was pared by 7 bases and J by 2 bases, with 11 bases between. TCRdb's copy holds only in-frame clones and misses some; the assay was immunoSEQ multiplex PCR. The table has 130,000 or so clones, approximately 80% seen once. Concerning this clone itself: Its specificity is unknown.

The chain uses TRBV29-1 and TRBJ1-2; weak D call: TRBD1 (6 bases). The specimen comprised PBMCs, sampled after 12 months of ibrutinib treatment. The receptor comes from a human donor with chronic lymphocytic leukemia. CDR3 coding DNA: TGCAGCGAGAAAAGGGGGAACTATGGCTACACCTTC. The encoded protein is CSEKRGNYGYTF.